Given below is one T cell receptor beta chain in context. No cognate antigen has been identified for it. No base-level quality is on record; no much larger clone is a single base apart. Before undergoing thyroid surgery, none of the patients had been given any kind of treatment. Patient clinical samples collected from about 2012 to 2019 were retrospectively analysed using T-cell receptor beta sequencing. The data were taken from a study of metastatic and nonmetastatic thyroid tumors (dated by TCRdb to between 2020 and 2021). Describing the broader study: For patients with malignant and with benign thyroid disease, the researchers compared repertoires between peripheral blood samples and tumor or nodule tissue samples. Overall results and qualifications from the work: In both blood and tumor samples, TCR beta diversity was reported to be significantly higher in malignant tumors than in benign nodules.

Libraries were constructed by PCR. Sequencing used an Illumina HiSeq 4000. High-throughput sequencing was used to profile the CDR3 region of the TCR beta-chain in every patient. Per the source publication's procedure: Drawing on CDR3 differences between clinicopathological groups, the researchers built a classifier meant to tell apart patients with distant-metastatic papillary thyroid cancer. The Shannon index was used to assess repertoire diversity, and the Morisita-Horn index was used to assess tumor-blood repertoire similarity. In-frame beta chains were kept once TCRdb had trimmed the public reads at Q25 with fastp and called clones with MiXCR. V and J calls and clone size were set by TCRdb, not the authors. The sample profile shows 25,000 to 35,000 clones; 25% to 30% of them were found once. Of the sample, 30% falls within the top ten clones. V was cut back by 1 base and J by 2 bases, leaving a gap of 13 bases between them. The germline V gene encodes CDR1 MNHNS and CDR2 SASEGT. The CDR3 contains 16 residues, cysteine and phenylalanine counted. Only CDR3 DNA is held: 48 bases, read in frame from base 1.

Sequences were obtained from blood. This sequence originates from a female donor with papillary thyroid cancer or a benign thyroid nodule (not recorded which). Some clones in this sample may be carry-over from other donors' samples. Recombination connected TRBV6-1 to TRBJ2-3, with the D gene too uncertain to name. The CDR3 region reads CASSEGDGSTTDTQYF. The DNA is TGTGCCAGCAGTGAAGGAGATGGCAGCACCACAGATACGCAGTATTTT.